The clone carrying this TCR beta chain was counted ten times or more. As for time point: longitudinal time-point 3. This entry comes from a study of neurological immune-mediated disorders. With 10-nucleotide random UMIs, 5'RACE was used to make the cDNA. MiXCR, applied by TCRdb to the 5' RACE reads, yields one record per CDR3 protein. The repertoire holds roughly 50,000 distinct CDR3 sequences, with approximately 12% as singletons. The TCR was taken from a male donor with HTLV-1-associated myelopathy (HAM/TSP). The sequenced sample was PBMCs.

In DNA form, the CDR3 reads TGTGCCATCAGTGAGTCCGTCCAGGGCGCCTTTAACTATGGCTACACCTTC. Residues: CAISESVQGAFNYGYTF. V gene TRBV10-3 combines with J gene TRBJ1-2; D perhaps matches TRBD1 (5 bases). The CDR3 sequence is 17 residues long. The ends were cut back, 0 bases at V and 1 base at J, with 15 bases in the middle. Germline V gene lookup returns CDR1 ENHRY and CDR2 SYGVKD.